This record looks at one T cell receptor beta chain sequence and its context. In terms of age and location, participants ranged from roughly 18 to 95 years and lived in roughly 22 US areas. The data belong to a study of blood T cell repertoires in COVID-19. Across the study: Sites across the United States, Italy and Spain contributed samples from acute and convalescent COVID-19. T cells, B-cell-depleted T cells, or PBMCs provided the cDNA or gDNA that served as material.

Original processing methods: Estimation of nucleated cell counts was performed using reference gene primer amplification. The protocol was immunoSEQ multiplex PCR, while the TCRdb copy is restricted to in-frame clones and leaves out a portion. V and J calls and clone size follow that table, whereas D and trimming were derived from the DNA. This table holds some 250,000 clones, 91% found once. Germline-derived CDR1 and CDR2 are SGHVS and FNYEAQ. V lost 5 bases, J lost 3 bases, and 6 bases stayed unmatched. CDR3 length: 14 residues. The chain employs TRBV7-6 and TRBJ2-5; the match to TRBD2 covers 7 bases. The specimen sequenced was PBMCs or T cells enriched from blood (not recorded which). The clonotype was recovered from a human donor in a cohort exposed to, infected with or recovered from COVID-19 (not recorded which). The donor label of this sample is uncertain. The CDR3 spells CASSVSGTKETQYF. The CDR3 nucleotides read TGTGCCAGCAGCGTATCCGGGACTAAAGAGACCCAGTACTTC.